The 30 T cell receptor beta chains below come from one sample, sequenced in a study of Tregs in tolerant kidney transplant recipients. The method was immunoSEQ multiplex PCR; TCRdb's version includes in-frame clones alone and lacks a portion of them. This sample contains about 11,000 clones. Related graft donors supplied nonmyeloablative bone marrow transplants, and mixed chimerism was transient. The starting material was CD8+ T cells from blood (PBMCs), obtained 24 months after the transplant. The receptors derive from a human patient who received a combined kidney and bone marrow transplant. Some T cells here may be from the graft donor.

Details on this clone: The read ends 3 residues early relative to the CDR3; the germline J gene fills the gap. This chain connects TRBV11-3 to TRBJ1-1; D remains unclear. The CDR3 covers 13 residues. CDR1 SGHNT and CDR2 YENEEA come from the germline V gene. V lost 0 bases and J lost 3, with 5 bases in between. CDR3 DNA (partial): TGTGCCAGCAGCTTAGACAGATACACTGAA. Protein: CASSLDRYTE. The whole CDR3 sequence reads CASSLDRYTEAFF. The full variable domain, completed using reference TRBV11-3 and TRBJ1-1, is EAGVVQSPRYKIIEKKQPVAFWCNPISGHNTLYWYLQNLGQGPELLIRYENEEAVDDSQLPKDRFSAERLKGVDSTLKIQPAELGDSAVYLCASSLDRYTEAFFGQGTRLTVV.

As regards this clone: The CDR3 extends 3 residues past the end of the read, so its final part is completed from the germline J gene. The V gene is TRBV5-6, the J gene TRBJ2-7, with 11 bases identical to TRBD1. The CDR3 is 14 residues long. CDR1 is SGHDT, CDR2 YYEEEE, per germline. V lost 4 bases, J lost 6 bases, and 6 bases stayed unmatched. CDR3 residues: CASSSGQGASEQYF. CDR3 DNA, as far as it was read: TGTGCCAGCAGCAGTGGACAGGGGGCTTCCGAG.

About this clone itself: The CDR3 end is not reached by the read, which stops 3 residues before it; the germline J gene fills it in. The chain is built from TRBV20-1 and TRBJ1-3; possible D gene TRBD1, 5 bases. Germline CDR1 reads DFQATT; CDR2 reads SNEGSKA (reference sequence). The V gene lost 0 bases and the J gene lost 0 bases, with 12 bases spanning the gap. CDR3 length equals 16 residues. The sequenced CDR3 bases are TGCAGTGCTAGAGACCGTACAGGTGTCTCTGGAAACACC. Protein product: CSARDRTGVSGNT. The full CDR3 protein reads CSARDRTGVSGNTIYF.

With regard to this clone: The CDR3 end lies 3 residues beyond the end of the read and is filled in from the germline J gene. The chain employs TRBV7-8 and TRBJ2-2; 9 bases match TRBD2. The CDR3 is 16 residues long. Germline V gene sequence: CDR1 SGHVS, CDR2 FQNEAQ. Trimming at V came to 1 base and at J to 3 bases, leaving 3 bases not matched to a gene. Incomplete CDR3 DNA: TGTGCCAGCAGCTTAGAGTGGACTAGCGACACCGGGGAG. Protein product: CASSLEWTSDTGE. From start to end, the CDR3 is CASSLEWTSDTGELFF.

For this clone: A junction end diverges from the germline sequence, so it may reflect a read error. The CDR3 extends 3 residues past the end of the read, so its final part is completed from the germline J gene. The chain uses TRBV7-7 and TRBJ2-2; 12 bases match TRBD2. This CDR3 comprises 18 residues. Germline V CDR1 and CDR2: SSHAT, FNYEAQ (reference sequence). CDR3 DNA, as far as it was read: TGTGCTAGCAGCTTAGACCCGACTAGCGGGAGTATCAGCGGGGAG. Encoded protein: CASSLDPTSGSISGE. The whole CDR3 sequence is CASSLDPTSGSISGELFF.

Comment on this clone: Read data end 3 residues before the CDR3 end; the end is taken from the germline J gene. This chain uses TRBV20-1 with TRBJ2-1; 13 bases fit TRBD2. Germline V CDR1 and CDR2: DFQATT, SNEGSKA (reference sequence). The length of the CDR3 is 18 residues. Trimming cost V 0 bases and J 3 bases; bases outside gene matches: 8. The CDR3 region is CSARDGGLAGVFYNEQFF. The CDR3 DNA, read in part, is TGCAGTGCTAGAGATGGAGGACTAGCGGGAGTTTTCTACAATGAG.

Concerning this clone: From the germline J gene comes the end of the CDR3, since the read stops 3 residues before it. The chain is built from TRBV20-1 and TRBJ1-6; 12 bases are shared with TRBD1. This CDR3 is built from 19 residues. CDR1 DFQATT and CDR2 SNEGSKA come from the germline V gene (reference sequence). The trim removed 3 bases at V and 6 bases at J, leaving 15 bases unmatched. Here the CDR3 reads CSASTGTGGVGSSNSPLHF. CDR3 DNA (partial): TGCAGTGCTAGTACCGGGACAGGGGGCGTAGGTTCGTCTAATTCACCC.

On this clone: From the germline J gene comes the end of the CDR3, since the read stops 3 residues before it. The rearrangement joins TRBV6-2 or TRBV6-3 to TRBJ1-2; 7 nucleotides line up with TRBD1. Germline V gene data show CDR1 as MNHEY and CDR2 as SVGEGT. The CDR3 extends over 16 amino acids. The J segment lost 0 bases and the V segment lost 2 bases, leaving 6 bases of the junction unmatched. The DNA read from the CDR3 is TGTGCCAGCAGTTACGTCAGGGGGGTTCCTAACTATGGC. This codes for CASSYVRGVPNYG. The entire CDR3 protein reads CASSYVRGVPNYGYTF.

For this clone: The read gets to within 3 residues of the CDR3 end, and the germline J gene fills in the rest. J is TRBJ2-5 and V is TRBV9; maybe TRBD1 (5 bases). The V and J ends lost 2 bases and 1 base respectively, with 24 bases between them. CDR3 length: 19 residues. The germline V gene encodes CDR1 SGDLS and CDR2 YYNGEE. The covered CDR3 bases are TGTGCCAGCAGCGTCGCCGCGCTGGGGCAAACGGCTCGCCAAGAGACC. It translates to CASSVAALGQTARQET. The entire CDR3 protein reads CASSVAALGQTARQETQYF.

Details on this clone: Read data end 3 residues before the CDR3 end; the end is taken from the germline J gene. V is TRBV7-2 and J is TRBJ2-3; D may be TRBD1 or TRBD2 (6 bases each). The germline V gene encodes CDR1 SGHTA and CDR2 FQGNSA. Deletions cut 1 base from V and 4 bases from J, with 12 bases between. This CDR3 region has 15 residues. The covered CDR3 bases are TGTGCCAGCAGCTTAGGAGGGGGAGGTTCAGATACG. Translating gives CASSLGGGGSDT. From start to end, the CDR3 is CASSLGGGGSDTQYF.

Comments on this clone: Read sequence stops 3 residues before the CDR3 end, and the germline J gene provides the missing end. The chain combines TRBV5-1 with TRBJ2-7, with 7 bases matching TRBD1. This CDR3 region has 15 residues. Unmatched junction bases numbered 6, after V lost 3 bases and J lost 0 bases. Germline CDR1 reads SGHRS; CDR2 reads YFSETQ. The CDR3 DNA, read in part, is TGCGCCAGCAGCTCAACCGGGACAGACTCCTACGAG. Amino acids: CASSSTGTDSYE. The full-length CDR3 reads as CASSSTGTDSYEQYF. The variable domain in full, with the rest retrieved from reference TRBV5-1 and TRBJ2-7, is KAGVTQTPRYLIKTRGQQVTLSCSPISGHRSVSWYQQTPGQGLQFLFEYFSETQRNKGNFPGRFSGRQFSNSRSEMNVSTLELGDSALYLCASSSTGTDSYEQYFGPGTRLTVT.

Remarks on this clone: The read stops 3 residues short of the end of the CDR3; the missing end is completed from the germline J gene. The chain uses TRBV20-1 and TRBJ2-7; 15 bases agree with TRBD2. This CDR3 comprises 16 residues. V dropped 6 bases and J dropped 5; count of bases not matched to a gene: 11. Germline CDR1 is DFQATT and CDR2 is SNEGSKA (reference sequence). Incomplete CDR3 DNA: TGCAGTGCCCCCCCCGGACTAGCGGGAGGGTTCCACGAG. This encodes CSAPPGLAGGFHE. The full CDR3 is CSAPPGLAGGFHEQYF.

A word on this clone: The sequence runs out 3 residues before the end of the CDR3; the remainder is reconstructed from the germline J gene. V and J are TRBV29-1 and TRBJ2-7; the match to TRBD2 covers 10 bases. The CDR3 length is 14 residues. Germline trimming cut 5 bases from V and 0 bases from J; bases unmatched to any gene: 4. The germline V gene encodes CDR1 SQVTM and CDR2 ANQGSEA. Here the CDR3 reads CSVSGLADSYEQYF. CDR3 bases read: TGCAGCGTTTCTGGACTAGCGGACTCCTACGAG.

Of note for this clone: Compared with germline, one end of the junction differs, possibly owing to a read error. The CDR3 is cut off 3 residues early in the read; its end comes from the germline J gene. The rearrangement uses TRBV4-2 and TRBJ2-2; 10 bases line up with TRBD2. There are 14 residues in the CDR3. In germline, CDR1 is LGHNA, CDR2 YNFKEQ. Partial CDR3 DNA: TGCGCCAGCAGCCAGCGGGGGGGCACCGGGGAG. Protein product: CASSQRGGTGE. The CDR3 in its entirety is CASSQRGGTGELFF.

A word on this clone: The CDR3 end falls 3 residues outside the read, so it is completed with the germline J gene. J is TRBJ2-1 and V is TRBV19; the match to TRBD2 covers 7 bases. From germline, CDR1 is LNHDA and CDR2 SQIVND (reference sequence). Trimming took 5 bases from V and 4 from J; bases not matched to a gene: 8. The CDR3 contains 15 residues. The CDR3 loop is CASSPGLVEYNEQFF. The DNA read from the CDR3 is TGTGCCAGTAGTCCCGGACTAGTGGAATACAATGAG.

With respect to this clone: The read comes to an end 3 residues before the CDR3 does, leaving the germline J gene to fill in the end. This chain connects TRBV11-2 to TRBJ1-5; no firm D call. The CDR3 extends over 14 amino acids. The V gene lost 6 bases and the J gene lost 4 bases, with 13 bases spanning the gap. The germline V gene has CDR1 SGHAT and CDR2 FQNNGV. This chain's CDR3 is CASSTGLGNQPQHF. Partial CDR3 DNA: TGTGCCAGCAGTACGGGGTTAGGAAATCAGCCC.

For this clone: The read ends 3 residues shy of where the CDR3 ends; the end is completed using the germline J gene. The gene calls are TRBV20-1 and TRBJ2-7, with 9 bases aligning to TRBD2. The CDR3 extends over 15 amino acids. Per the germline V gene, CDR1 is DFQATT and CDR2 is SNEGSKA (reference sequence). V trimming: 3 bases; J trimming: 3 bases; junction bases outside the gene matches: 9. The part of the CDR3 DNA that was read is TGCAGTGCTAGGGATCTACTAGCGGGTTACTACGAG. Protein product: CSARDLLAGYYE. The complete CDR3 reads CSARDLLAGYYEQYF.

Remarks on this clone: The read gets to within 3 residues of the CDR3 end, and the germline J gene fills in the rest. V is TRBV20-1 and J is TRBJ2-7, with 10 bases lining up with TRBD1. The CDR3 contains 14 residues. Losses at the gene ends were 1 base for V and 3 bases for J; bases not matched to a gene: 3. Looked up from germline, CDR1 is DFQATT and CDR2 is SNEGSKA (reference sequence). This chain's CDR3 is CSARGTGGYYEQYF. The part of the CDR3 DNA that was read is TGCAGTGCTAGAGGGACAGGGGGTTACTACGAG.

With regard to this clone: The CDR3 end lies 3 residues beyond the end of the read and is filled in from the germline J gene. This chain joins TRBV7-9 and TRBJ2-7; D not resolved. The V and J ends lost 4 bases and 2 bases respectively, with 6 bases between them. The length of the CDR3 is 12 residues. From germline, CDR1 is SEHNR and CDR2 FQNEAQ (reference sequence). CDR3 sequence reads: CASSSQTYEQYF. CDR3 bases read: TGTGCCAGCAGCTCCCAGACCTACGAG.

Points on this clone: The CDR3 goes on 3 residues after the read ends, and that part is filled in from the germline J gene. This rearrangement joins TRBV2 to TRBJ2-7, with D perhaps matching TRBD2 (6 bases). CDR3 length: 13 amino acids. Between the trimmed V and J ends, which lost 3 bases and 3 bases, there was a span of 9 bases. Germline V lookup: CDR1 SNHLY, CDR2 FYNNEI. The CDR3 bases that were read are TGTGCCAGCAGTGATCCCGGGGGCTACGAG. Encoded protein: CASSDPGGYE. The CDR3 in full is CASSDPGGYEQYF.

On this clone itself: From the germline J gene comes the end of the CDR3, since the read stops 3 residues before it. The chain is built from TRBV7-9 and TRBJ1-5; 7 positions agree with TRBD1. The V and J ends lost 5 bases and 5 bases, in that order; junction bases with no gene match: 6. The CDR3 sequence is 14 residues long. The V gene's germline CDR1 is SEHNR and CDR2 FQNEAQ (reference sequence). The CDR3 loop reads CASSTDRDDQPQHF. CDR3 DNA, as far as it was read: TGTGCCAGCAGCACTGACAGGGATGATCAGCCC.

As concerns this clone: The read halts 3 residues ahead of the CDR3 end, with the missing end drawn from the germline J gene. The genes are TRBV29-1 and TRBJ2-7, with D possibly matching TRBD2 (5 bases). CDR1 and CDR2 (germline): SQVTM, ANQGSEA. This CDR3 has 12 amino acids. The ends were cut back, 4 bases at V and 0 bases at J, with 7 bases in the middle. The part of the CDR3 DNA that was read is TGCAGCGTTGCGGGGAACTCCTACGAG. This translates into CSVAGNSYE. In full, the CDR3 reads CSVAGNSYEQYF.

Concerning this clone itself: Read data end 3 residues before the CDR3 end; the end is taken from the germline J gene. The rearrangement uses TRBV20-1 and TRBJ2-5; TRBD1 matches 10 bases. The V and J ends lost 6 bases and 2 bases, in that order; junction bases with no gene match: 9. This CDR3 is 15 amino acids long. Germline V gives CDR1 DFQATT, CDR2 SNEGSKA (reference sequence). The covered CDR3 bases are TGCAGTGCCCTCGACCGGGACAGGGGTCAAGAGACC. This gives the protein CSALDRDRGQET. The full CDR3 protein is CSALDRDRGQETQYF.

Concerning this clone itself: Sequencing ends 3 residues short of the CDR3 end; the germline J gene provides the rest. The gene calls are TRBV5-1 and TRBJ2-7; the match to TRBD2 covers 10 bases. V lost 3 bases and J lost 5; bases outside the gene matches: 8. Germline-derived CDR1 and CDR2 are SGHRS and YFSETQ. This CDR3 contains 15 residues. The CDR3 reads CASSWTGTSVNEQYF. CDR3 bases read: TGCGCCAGCAGCTGGACCGGGACTAGCGTCAACGAG.

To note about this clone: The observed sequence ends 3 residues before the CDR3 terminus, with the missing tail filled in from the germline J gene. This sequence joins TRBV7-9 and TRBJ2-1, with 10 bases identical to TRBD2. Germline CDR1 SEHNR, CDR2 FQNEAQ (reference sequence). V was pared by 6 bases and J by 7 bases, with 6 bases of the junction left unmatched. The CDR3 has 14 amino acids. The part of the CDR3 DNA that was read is TGTGCCAGCAGGCCGGGACTAGCGCCAAATGAG. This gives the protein CASRPGLAPNE. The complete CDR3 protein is CASRPGLAPNEQFF.

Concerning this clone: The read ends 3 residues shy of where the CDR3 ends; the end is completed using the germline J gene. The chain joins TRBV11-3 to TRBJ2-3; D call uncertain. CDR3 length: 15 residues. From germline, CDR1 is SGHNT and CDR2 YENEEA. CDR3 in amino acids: CASRSPRVGTDTQYF. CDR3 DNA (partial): TGTGCAAGTCGCTCCCCCCGGGTTGGCACAGATACG.

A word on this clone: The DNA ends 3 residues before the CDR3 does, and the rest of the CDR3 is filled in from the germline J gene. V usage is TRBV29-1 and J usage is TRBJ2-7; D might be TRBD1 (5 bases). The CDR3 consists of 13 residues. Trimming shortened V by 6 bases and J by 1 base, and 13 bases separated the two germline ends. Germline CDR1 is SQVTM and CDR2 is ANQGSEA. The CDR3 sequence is CSVYPDSSYEQYF. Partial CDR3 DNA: TGCAGCGTATATCCCGACAGTTCCTACGAG.

This CDR3 is CSARDLGSYEQYF. The part of the CDR3 DNA that was read is TGCAGTGCTAGAGATCTCGGCTCCTACGAG. The V and J genes are TRBV20-1 and TRBJ2-7; D not resolved. The sequence runs out 3 residues before the end of the CDR3; the remainder is reconstructed from the germline J gene. Germline V gene sequence: CDR1 DFQATT, CDR2 SNEGSKA (reference sequence). V gave up 0 bases and J gave up 0 bases, with 6 bases separating them. CDR3 length: 13 residues.

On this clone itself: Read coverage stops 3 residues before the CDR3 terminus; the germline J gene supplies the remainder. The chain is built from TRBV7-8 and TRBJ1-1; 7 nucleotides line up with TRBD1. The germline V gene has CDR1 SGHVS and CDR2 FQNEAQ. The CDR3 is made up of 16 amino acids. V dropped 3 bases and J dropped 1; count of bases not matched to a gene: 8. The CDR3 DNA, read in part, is TGTGCCAGCAGCTTCCTACAGGGGATGGGGAACACTGAA. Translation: CASSFLQGMGNTE. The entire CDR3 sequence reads CASSFLQGMGNTEAFF.

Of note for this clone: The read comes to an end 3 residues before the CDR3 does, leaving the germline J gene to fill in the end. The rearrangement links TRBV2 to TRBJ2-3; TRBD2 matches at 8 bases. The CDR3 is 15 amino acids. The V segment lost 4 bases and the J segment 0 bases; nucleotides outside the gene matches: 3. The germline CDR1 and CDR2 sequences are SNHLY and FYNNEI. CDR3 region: CASSGLATSTDTQYF. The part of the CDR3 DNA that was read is TGTGCCAGCAGTGGACTAGCGACTAGCACAGATACG.